Listed below are T cell receptor beta chains from one sample, sequenced in a study of cytomegalovirus exposure and HLA in healthy donors. Assay used: immunoSEQ multiplex PCR; TCRdb lists only in-frame clones, some missing. The table includes tens of thousands of clones, about 94% detected once. Specimen: PBMCs. These receptors were collected from a man between 18 and 35 years old in good health and CMV-seropositive. The CDR3 runs from the conserved cysteine through the conserved F or W. The D gene is left open where the match is weak. Not all rows give a size; the values are once, few, many and, for expanded clones, a class.

cdr3_length	d_call	clone_size	j_call	v_call	cdr3_aa	cdr3_nt
15	TRBD1	once	TRBJ1-6	TRBV25-1	CASSEWDRENSPLHF	TGTGCCAGCAGTGAATGGGACAGGGAAAATTCACCCCTCCACTTT
16	TRBD2	.	TRBJ2-1	TRBV10-3	CAIRKLLAGGGDEQFF	TGTGCCATCAGGAAGTTACTAGCGGGGGGTGGCGATGAGCAGTTCTTC
14	.	.	TRBJ2-3	TRBV6-5	CASSQPAGTDTQYF	TGTGCCAGCAGCCAACCCGCGGGCACAGATACGCAGTATTTT
16	TRBD1	.	TRBJ1-2	TRBV4-1	CASSRPSGQGNYGYTF	TGCGCCAGCAGCCGCCCCTCCGGACAGGGCAACTATGGCTACACCTTC
14	TRBD1	.	TRBJ1-2	TRBV6-5	CASSPTGGWYGYTF	TGTGCCAGCAGTCCAACAGGGGGATGGTATGGCTACACCTTC
17	.	.	TRBJ1-4	TRBV28	CASSFGPGGGTGEKLFF	TGTGCCAGCAGTTTTGGGCCTGGGGGGGGAACGGGTGAAAAACTGTTTTTT
15	.	once	TRBJ1-1	TRBV6-1	CASSEVLEGDTEAFF	TGTGCCAGCAGTGAAGTGCTGGAAGGGGACACTGAAGCTTTCTTT
16	TRBD1	once	TRBJ1-2	TRBV27	CASSLAGTGEFYGYTF	TGTGCCAGCAGTTTAGCAGGGACAGGGGAGTTCTATGGCTACACCTTC
16	TRBD2	.	TRBJ2-5	TRBV4-3	CASSQELGGSQETQYF	TGCGCCAGCAGCCAAGAATTGGGGGGGAGTCAAGAGACCCAGTACTTC
15	.	.	TRBJ1-2	TRBV4-3	CASSQVVRQNYGYTF	TGCGCCAGCAGCCAAGTAGTCAGGCAGAACTATGGCTACACCTTC
16	.	.	TRBJ2-3	TRBV4-1	CASSHRQESITDTQYF	TGCGCCAGCAGCCATCGACAGGAGTCCATCACAGATACGCAGTATTTT
13	.	.	TRBJ2-1	TRBV6-6	CASSYSRGSEQFF	TGTGCCAGCAGTTACTCCAGGGGAAGTGAGCAGTTCTTC
17	.	.	TRBJ2-7	TRBV10-1	CASSESTRESLSYEQYF	TGCGCCAGCAGTGAGTCGACGAGGGAGAGTCTCTCCTACGAGCAGTACTTC
12	.	.	TRBJ2-5	TRBV28	CASSLLAETQYF	TGTGCCAGCAGTTTGCTAGCGGAGACCCAGTACTTC
15	.	.	TRBJ2-3	TRBV11-2	CASRIPALSTDTQYF	TGTGCCAGCAGAATTCCAGCGCTCAGCACAGATACGCAGTATTTT
14	.	.	TRBJ1-1	TRBV2	CASSVGGALPEAFF	TGTGCCAGCAGTGTTGGGGGGGCCTTGCCTGAAGCTTTCTTT
13	TRBD1	.	TRBJ2-7	TRBV19	CASAQGSSYEQYF	TGTGCCAGTGCACAGGGGAGCTCCTACGAGCAGTACTTC
14	TRBD1	.	TRBJ2-7	TRBV18	CASSPEDRVYEQYF	TGTGCCAGCTCACCAGAGGACAGGGTTTACGAGCAGTACTTC
16	.	.	TRBJ2-3	TRBV5-1	CASSFQGKGVTDTQYF	TGCGCCAGCAGCTTTCAGGGGAAAGGGGTTACAGATACGCAGTATTTT
15	.	.	TRBJ1-1	TRBV6-5	CASSFDIEPNTEAFF	TGTGCCAGCAGTTTCGACATAGAACCGAACACTGAAGCTTTCTTT
14	.	once	TRBJ2-7	TRBV5-6	CASSFRYIAYEQYF	TGTGCCAGCAGCTTCCGATACATTGCCTACGAGCAGTACTTC
13	TRBD1	once	TRBJ1-5	TRBV6-6	CASGTDKDQPQHF	TGTGCCAGTGGGACAGACAAAGATCAGCCCCAGCATTTT
14	.	.	TRBJ2-7	TRBV7-9	CASSLEAGSYEQYF	TGTGCCAGCAGCTTAGAAGCAGGTTCCTACGAGCAGTACTTC
14	.	.	TRBJ1-6	TRBV10-3	CAISDQVVNSPLHF	TGTGCCATCAGCGACCAGGTAGTGAATTCACCCCTCCACTTT
15	TRBD1	.	TRBJ2-7	TRBV16	CASSGNRGRGYEQYF	TGTGCCAGCAGCGGTAACAGGGGAAGAGGCTACGAGCAGTACTTC
15	.	.	TRBJ1-2	TRBV5-6	CASSLGDRSYYGYTF	TGTGCCAGCAGCTTAGGTGACAGATCGTACTATGGCTACACCTTC
15	.	.	TRBJ2-5	TRBV4-3	CASSQDLLVQETQYF	TGCGCCAGCAGCCAAGATCTATTAGTACAAGAGACCCAGTACTTC
14	.	.	TRBJ1-6	TRBV19	CASTSGDYNSPLHF	.
16	TRBD1	.	TRBJ2-7	TRBV5-8	CASSSPGTGPSYEQYF	TGTGCCAGCAGCTCACCCGGGACAGGGCCATCCTACGAGCAGTACTTC
14	.	.	TRBJ2-7	TRBV9	CASSVGQGGVEQYF	TGTGCCAGCAGCGTAGGACAGGGAGGAGTCGAGCAGTACTTC
11	.	.	TRBJ1-1	TRBV28	CASTSNTEAFF	TGTGCCAGCACCTCGAACACTGAAGCTTTCTTT
14	TRBD1	.	TRBJ1-2	TRBV5-1	CASSQGQGLSGYTF	TGCGCCAGCAGCCAAGGACAGGGTTTGAGTGGCTACACCTTC
14	.	.	TRBJ2-1	TRBV30	CAWSGGDPGNEQFF	TGTGCCTGGAGCGGCGGGGACCCTGGGAATGAGCAGTTCTTC
14	.	.	TRBJ2-5	TRBV5-4	CASSFGGVGETQYF	TGTGCCAGCAGCTTCGGGGGAGTCGGGGAGACCCAGTACTTC
10	.	.	TRBJ1-3	TRBV6-4	CASPHSTIYF	TGTGCCAGCCCCCACAGCACCATATATTTT
14	TRBD2	.	TRBJ2-7	TRBV19	CASSLGLASYEQYF	TGTGCCAGTAGTTTGGGACTAGCGTCGTACGAGCAGTACTTC
20	.	.	TRBJ1-5	TRBV28	CASSLSVGQTSLLGNQPQHF	TGTGCCAGCAGTTTAAGCGTAGGACAGACCTCATTGCTAGGCAATCAGCCCCAGCATTTT
15	TRBD1	.	TRBJ1-4	TRBV28	CASSAPGTGTEKLFF	TGTGCCAGCAGCGCACCCGGGACAGGGACGGAAAAACTGTTTTTT
17	.	.	TRBJ1-3	TRBV10-1	CASSVLPETVSGNTIYF	TGCGCCAGCAGTGTTCTTCCCGAGACAGTCTCTGGAAACACCATATATTTT
12	TRBD1	.	TRBJ2-7	TRBV6-5	CASRQGASEQYF	TGTGCCAGCAGACAGGGGGCTAGTGAGCAGTACTTC
13	.	.	TRBJ2-5	TRBV7-9	CASSFGQQETQYF	TGTGCCAGCAGCTTCGGACAGCAAGAGACCCAGTACTTC
12	TRBD1	.	TRBJ2-7	TRBV5-1	CASRDRGYEQYF	TGCGCCAGCCGGGACAGGGGCTACGAGCAGTACTTC
15	.	.	TRBJ1-5	TRBV30	CAWSVGGNSNQPQHF	TGTGCCTGGAGTGTGGGAGGAAATAGCAATCAGCCCCAGCATTTT
15	.	.	TRBJ1-1	TRBV6-1	CASSEVGNLGTEAFF	TGTGCCAGCAGTGAAGTCGGGAACCTAGGGACTGAAGCTTTCTTT
15	TRBD2	.	TRBJ2-5	TRBV11-3	CASSRSGGSQETQYF	TGTGCCAGCAGCCGCAGCGGGGGGTCCCAAGAGACCCAGTACTTC
12	.	.	TRBJ1-2	TRBV11-2	CASSLGLGGYTF	TGTGCCAGCAGCTTAGGCTTGGGCGGCTACACCTTC
15	.	few	TRBJ1-3	TRBV5-4	CASSLDRETGNTIYF	TGTGCCAGCAGCTTGGACAGGGAAACTGGAAACACCATATATTTT
15	TRBD1	.	TRBJ2-7	TRBV10-2	CASRGQSLGTYEQYF	TGCGCCAGCAGGGGACAGTCCCTCGGGACCTACGAGCAGTACTTC
15	.	.	TRBJ2-3	TRBV2	CASSEDGAVGDTQYF	TGTGCCAGCAGTGAAGATGGGGCCGTCGGAGATACGCAGTATTTT
13	TRBD1	.	TRBJ2-7	TRBV6-1	CASIGDRGYEQYF	TGTGCCAGCATTGGGGACAGGGGCTACGAGCAGTACTTC
12	.	.	TRBJ2-1	TRBV7-9	CASSRRGNEQFF	TGTGCCAGCAGCCGCAGGGGAAATGAGCAGTTCTTC
13	TRBD1	.	TRBJ1-1	TRBV28	CASGFNRGTEAFF	TGTGCCAGCGGCTTCAACAGGGGGACTGAAGCTTTCTTT
15	TRBD2	.	TRBJ2-5	TRBV6-6	CASSYSLAGGETQYF	TGTGCCAGCAGTTACTCCCTAGCGGGAGGAGAGACCCAGTACTTC
15	.	.	TRBJ2-7	TRBV7-2	CASSLESGRSYEQYF	TGTGCCAGCAGCTTAGAGTCGGGGAGGTCCTACGAGCAGTACTTC
12	.	once	TRBJ2-3	TRBV2	CASSEGQATQYF	TGTGCCAGCAGTGAAGGCCAGGCTACGCAGTATTTT